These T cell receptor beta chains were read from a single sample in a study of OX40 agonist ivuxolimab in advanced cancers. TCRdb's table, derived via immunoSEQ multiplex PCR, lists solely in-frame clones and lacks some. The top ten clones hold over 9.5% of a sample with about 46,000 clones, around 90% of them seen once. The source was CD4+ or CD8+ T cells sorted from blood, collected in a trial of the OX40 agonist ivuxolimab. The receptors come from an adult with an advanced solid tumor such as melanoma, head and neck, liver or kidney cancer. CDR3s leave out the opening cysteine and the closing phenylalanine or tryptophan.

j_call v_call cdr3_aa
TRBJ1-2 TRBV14 ASSPGTAYGYT
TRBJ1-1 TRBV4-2 ASTGGGMNTEAF
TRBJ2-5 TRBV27 ATTAQETQY
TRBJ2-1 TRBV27 ASSLAGYNEQF
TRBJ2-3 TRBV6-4 ASSDGRGGSTDTQY
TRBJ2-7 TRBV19 ASSVRTSENEQY
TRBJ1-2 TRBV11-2 ASFGGFSGYT
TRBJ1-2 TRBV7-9 ASTGSNYGYT
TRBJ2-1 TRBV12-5 ASGGGPSYNEQF
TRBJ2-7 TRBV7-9 ASSHTGQEQY
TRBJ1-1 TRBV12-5 ASGLPRDLNEAF
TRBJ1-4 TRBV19 ASSPRAGHEEKLF
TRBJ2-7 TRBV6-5 ASSGRGSSYEQY
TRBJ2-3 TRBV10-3 AIRFSGADWGTQY
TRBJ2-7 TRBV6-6 ASSYLTGGETYEQY
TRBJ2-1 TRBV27 ASSLLGLAFGEQF
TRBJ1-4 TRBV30 AWGGPGTTNEKLF
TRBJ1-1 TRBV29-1 SVETGDRNTEAF
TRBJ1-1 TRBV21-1 ASSRAEAF
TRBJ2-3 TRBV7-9 ASSWDQSTDTQY
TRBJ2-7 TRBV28 ASSFDRGPFEQY
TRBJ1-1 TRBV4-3 ASSQGVAGHTEAF
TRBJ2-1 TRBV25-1 ASSEGGYNEQF